The 14 T cell receptor beta chains below come from one sample, sequenced in a study of T-cell reconstitution after alpha-beta-depleted transplantation in children. A library of TCRbeta sequences, prepared with unique molecular identifiers, was generated. TCRdb re-called the PCR reads through MiXCR, storing one row per CDR3 protein. The sample includes 190,000 or so distinct CDR3 sequences, approximately 6.8% of them seen just once. The sequenced sample was PBMCs from the stem cell graft donor, obtained from the stem cell graft. The receptors here all came from a human donor who donated a stem cell graft to a child with Wiskott-Aldrich syndrome.

This clonotype has a single count. V gene TRBV13 combines with J gene TRBJ2-5, with TRBD1 matching over 7 bases. V was pared by 3 bases and J by 5 bases, with 9 bases of the junction left unmatched. Germline V lookup: CDR1 PRHDT, CDR2 FYEKMQ (reference sequence). The CDR3 contains 15 residues. The CDR3 spells CASSLDRPRGETQYF. CDR3 in DNA: TGTGCCAGCAGCTTGGACAGGCCCCGAGGGGAGACCCAGTACTTC.

This clonotype has more than one count but fewer than ten. This chain connects TRBV5-6 to TRBJ2-7; 8 bases map to TRBD2. This CDR3 is built from 15 residues. Germline V lookup: CDR1 SGHDT, CDR2 YYEEEE. The V segment lost 3 bases and the J segment 3 bases; nucleotides outside the gene matches: 8. The CDR3 nucleotides are TGTGCCAGCAGCTCAGAGCGGGAGTGGAACTACGAGCAGTACTTC. This sequence encodes CASSSEREWNYEQYF.

The chain carries TRBV11-3 and TRBJ2-1, with D maybe TRBD2 (6 bases). The germline V and J ends were trimmed by 0 bases and 5 bases, with 17 bases remaining between them. The CDR3 extends over 17 amino acids. The germline CDR1 and CDR2 sequences are SGHNT and YENEEA. CDR3: CASSLDAVPGVDNEQFF. The CDR3 DNA reads as TGTGCCAGCAGCTTAGATGCAGTCCCGGGAGTTGACAATGAGCAGTTCTTC. Filled out from reference TRBV11-3 and TRBJ2-1, the complete variable domain reads EAGVVQSPRYKIIEKKQPVAFWCNPISGHNTLYWYLQNLGQGPELLIRYENEEAVDDSQLPKDRFSAERLKGVDSTLKIQPAELGDSAVYLCASSLDAVPGVDNEQFFGPGTRLTVL.

This clonotype was picked up many times. This chain links TRBV7-2 with TRBJ2-7, with no clear D. CDR3 length: 11 residues. The ends were cut back, 5 bases at V and 0 bases at J, with 2 bases in the middle. Germline V lookup: CDR1 SGHTA, CDR2 FQGNSA. CDR3 nucleotide sequence: TGTGCCAGCAGCCCCTCCTACGAGCAGTACTTC. Translation: CASSPSYEQYF.

This clonotype was counted between two and nine times. The chain is built from TRBV28 and TRBJ2-4; no reliable D call. Trimming shortened V by 3 bases and J by 3 bases, and 9 bases separated the two germline ends. Germline loops: CDR1 MDHEN, CDR2 SYDVKM. The CDR3 consists of 14 residues. The CDR3 region is CASSFLQGKNIQYF. The CDR3 DNA follows: TGTGCCAGCAGTTTTCTCCAAGGCAAAAACATTCAGTACTTC.

This clonotype was counted at least ten times. The chain has TRBV7-9 and TRBJ1-4; D is unresolved. V was pared by 3 bases and J by 8 bases, with 10 bases between. Germline V gene data show CDR1 as SEHNR and CDR2 as FQNEAQ (reference sequence). This CDR3 is built from 13 residues. CDR3 region: CASSFPGNEKLFF. The CDR3 DNA follows: TGTGCCAGCAGCTTCCCCGGGAACGAAAAACTGTTTTTT.

This clonotype was seen at least ten times. V and J are TRBV29-1 and TRBJ2-7, with 11 bases identical to TRBD2. V lost 7 bases and J lost 4; bases outside the gene matches: 6. The CDR3 has 13 residues. Germline V gene data show CDR1 as SQVTM and CDR2 as ANQGSEA. The DNA for the CDR3 is TGCAGCGCTTCGGGACTAGCGGAGTACGAGCAGTACTTC. Translating it yields CSASGLAEYEQYF.

Ten or more counts support this clonotype. The chain recombines TRBV29-1 with TRBJ1-4; no definite D call. The CDR3 extends over 13 amino acids. CDR1 SQVTM and CDR2 ANQGSEA come from the germline V gene. V was pared by 8 bases and J by 8 bases, with 18 bases between. Written as DNA, the CDR3 is TGCAGCTCTGGAGGGCCAGGACGGGAAAAACTGTTTTTT. Amino acids: CSSGGPGREKLFF. Using reference TRBV29-1 and TRBJ1-4 for the parts outside the CDR3, the full variable domain is SAVISQKPSRDICQRGTSLTIQCQVDSQVTMMFWYRQQPGQSLTLIATANQGSEATYESGFVIDKFPISRPNLTFSTLTVSNMSPEDSSIYLCSSGGPGREKLFFGSGTQLSVL.

This chain joins TRBV19 and TRBJ2-4; 9 bases align to TRBD2. Unmatched junction bases numbered 14, after V lost 5 bases and J lost 0 bases. Germline V CDR1 and CDR2: LNHDA, SQIVND (reference sequence). The CDR3 is made up of 19 amino acids. The CDR3 sequence: CASSARGASGTPAKNIQYF. As DNA, the CDR3 is TGTGCCAGTAGTGCTCGGGGGGCTAGCGGGACGCCAGCCAAAAACATTCAGTACTTC.

CDR3 nucleotide sequence: TGTGCCACCAGCAGGTCTCTTATAGGGAACACCGGGGAGCTGTTTTTT. Its protein product is CATSRSLIGNTGELFF. The V call is TRBV15, the J call TRBJ2-2; no definite D call. The CDR3 covers 16 residues. CDR1 LNHNV and CDR2 YYDKDF come from the germline V gene (reference sequence). V lost 3 bases and J lost 1, with 12 bases in between.

This chain connects TRBV6-1 to TRBJ1-2; TRBD1 aligns across 8 bases. Germline loops: CDR1 MNHNS, CDR2 SASEGT. The J segment lost 2 bases and the V segment lost 6 bases, leaving 8 bases of the junction unmatched. The CDR3 loop spans 15 amino acids. The CDR3 loop is CASRKTGASNYGYTF. The CDR3 DNA sequence: TGTGCCAGCAGGAAGACAGGGGCCTCAAACTATGGCTACACCTTC.

This clonotype was seen many times. This rearrangement joins TRBV4-1 to TRBJ2-3; D uncertain. Trimming took 0 bases from V and 2 from J, leaving 12 bases between them. This CDR3 has 16 amino acids. CDR1 is MGHRA, CDR2 YSYEKL, per germline. CDR3 in amino acids: CASSQERRGITDTQYF. In nucleotides, the CDR3 is TGCGCCAGCAGCCAAGAGAGGAGAGGTATCACAGATACGCAGTATTTT.

J is TRBJ2-7 and V is TRBV20-1; a possible D gene is TRBD2 (5 bases). Germline CDR1 is DFQATT and CDR2 is SNEGSKA (reference sequence). The CDR3 loop spans 14 amino acids. With 5 bases removed from V and 3 bases from J, the gap between germline ends came to 17 bases. The CDR3 DNA reads TGCAGTGCTCCACTAGGGCGGACTTACTACGAGCAGTACTTC. It encodes CSAPLGRTYYEQYF.

In its sample, this clonotype was seen many times. The rearrangement joins TRBV20-1 to TRBJ2-1; perhaps TRBD2 as D (6 bases). V was pared by 5 bases and J by 6 bases, with 11 bases between. CDR3 length: 12 residues. Germline-derived CDR1 and CDR2 are DFQATT and SNEGSKA (reference sequence). This chain's CDR3 is CSAAGAGNEQFF. The CDR3 DNA sequence: TGCAGTGCTGCCGGAGCGGGCAATGAGCAGTTCTTC.